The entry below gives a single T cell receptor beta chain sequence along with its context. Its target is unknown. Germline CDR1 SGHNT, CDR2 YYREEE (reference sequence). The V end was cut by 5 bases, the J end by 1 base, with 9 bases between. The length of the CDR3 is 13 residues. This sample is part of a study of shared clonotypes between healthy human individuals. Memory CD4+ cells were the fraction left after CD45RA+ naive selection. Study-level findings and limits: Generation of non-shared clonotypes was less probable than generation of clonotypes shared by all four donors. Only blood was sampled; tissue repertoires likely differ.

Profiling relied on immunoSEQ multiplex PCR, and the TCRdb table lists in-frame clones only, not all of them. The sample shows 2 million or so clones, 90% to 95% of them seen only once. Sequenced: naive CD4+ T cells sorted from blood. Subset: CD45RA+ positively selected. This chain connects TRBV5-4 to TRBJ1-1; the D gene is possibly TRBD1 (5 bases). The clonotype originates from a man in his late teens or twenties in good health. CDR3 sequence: CASSAQENTEAFF. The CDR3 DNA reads TGTGCCAGCAGTGCACAGGAGAACACTGAAGCTTTCTTT. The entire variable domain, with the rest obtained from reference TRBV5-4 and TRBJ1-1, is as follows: ETGVTQSPTHLIKTRGQQVTLRCSSQSGHNTVSWYQQALGQGPQFIFQYYREEENGRGNFPPRFSGLQFPNYSSELNVNALELDDSALYLCASSAQENTEAFFGQGTRLTVV.